The 29 T cell receptor beta chains listed next were all sequenced from one sample in a study of T cell responses to AZD1222 COVID-19 vaccine. Sequencing was performed with immunoSEQ multiplex PCR; in TCRdb, only in-frame clones are kept and a portion is missing. This sample carries around 140,000 clones, about 90% of them seen once, and the ten largest clones take around 1.9%. The starting material was peripheral blood, obtained 28 days after the second AZD1222 dose. These TCRs come from an adult who received the AZD1222 COVID-19 vaccine.

The J gene is TRBJ2-2, the V gene TRBV4-3; D may be TRBD1 or TRBD2 (5 bases each). The ends were cut back, 4 bases at V and 8 bases at J, with 14 bases in the middle. CDR1 is LGHNA, CDR2 YSLEER, per germline. CDR3 length: 14 amino acids. Written as DNA, the CDR3 is TGCGCCAGCAGCCTCCATGCAGAGGGGGGGGAGCTGTTTTTT. Its translation: CASSLHAEGGELFF.

The CDR3 DNA reads TGTGCCAGCTCGCCCTCCCGACAGGGCAATGAAAAACTGTTTTTT. Amino acid sequence: CASSPSRQGNEKLFF. The chain couples TRBV18 to TRBJ1-4, with 7 bases fitting TRBD1. The CDR3 runs 15 residues. The trim removed 6 bases at V and 5 bases at J, leaving 9 bases unmatched. Germline V lookup: CDR1 KGHSH, CDR2 LQKENI.

The chain couples TRBV6-4 to TRBJ2-7, with TRBD1 identical over 8 bases. Germline CDR1 reads MRHNA; CDR2 reads SNTAGT. The CDR3 length is 17 residues. After removal of 5 bases from V and 2 bases from J, the junction contained 14 bases not matched to a gene. The CDR3 sequence: CASSSFLRDRRTYEQYF. For the CDR3, the DNA is TGTGCCAGCAGTTCCTTCCTGAGGGACAGGAGAACCTACGAGCAGTACTTC.

The chain carries TRBV2 and TRBJ1-2; D perhaps matches TRBD1 (5 bases). The CDR3 covers 17 residues. V lost 0 bases, J lost 0 bases, and 14 bases lay in between. Germline V lookup: CDR1 SNHLY, CDR2 FYNNEI. The CDR3 nucleotides are TGTGCCAGCAGTGAAGCGCTTCCGGAGGGGCCTAACTATGGCTACACCTTC. As protein: CASSEALPEGPNYGYTF.

The CDR3 loop is CASGALSSYNSPLHF. DNA of the CDR3: TGTGCCAGCGGGGCCCTTAGCTCCTATAATTCACCCCTCCACTTT. J is TRBJ1-6 and V is TRBV6-1, with D possibly being TRBD1 (5 bases). Germline V gives CDR1 MNHNS, CDR2 SASEGT. The CDR3 has 15 residues. With 8 bases removed from V and 0 bases from J, the gap between germline ends came to 11 bases.

V gene TRBV6-5 combines with J gene TRBJ1-5; 9 bases align to TRBD1. The V segment lost 6 bases and the J segment 4 bases; nucleotides outside the gene matches: 4. The CDR3 spans 14 residues. Germline-derived CDR1 and CDR2 are MNHEY and SVGAGI. The CDR3 region has the DNA TGTGCCAGCAGGTCCGGACAGGGGAATCAGCCCCAGCATTTT. Translation gives CASRSGQGNQPQHF.

The V and J genes are TRBV2 and TRBJ1-1; D ambiguous. This CDR3 region has 12 residues. The germline gives CDR1 SNHLY, CDR2 FYNNEI. The V and J ends lost 5 bases and 0 bases respectively, with 4 bases between them. CDR3 in DNA: TGTGCCAGCAGTAACATGAACACTGAAGCTTTCTTT. This codes for CASSNMNTEAFF. Drawing the rest from reference TRBV2 and TRBJ1-1, the complete variable domain is EPEVTQTPSHQVTQMGQEVILRCVPISNHLYFYWYRQILGQKVEFLVSFYNNEISEKSEIFDDQFSVERPDGSNFTLKIRSTKLEDSAMYFCASSNMNTEAFFGQGTRLTVV.

The V gene is TRBV12-3 or TRBV12-4, the J gene TRBJ1-6; 8 nucleotides agree with TRBD1. The CDR3 extends over 13 amino acids. V lost 7 bases and J lost 9; bases outside the gene matches: 5. Here the CDR3 DNA reads TGTGCCAGCAACCTCGGACAGGGTTCACCCCTCCACTTT. This codes for CASNLGQGSPLHF.

The CDR3 is CASGGRVGNTIYF. CDR3 coding DNA: TGCGCCAGCGGGGGCCGAGTTGGAAACACCATATATTTT. The chain carries TRBV10-2 and TRBJ1-3; D perhaps matches TRBD1 (6 bases). The CDR3 runs to 13 residues. Germline CDR1 reads WSHSY; CDR2 reads SAAADI. Trimming left V 8 bases short and J 3 bases short, with 11 bases between.

The chain links TRBV5-6 to TRBJ2-2; D is perhaps TRBD1 (6 bases). Trimming took off 1 base at V and 3 bases at J, with 10 bases between the two ends. Germline CDR1 SGHDT, CDR2 YYEEEE. The CDR3 spans 15 residues. DNA for the CDR3: TGTGCCAGCAGCTTGTTCTCAGGGGACACCGGGGAGCTGTTTTTT. Protein sequence: CASSLFSGDTGELFF.

This clone showed up just once. In DNA, the CDR3 is TGTGCCAGCAGTTTCCACGGACTAGCTAATTCCTACGAGCAGTACTTC. It yields the protein CASSFHGLANSYEQYF. The genes are TRBV6-2 or TRBV6-3 and TRBJ2-7; TRBD2 matches 8 bases. Germline values: CDR1 MNHEY, CDR2 SVGEGT. V was pared by 4 bases and J by 1 base, with 9 bases of the junction left unmatched. This CDR3 has 16 residues.

The chain couples TRBV6-6 to TRBJ2-2; D is undetermined. This CDR3 has 14 amino acids. Germline CDR1 MNHNY, CDR2 SVGAGI (reference sequence). V lost 2 bases, J lost 1 base, and 5 bases lay in between. CDR3: CASSYHLNTGELFF. CDR3 sequence (DNA): TGTGCCAGCAGTTACCACTTGAACACCGGGGAGCTGTTTTTT.

This chain joins TRBV4-1 and TRBJ1-3; no firm D call. The CDR3 has 16 residues. Germline V gives CDR1 MGHRA, CDR2 YSYEKL. V was shortened by 0 bases and J by 3 bases, with 12 bases between the two germline ends. CDR3 sequence: CASSQDGPTFGNTIYF. In nucleotides, the CDR3 is TGCGCCAGCAGCCAAGACGGTCCTACCTTTGGAAACACCATATATTTT.

This chain uses TRBV7-2 with TRBJ1-1; TRBD1 aligns across 9 bases. V gave up 4 bases and J gave up 1 base; unmatched junction bases: 1. The CDR3 runs to 14 residues. The germline V gene has CDR1 SGHTA and CDR2 FQGNSA. In nucleotides, the CDR3 is TGTGCCAGCAGCTGGGACAGGGAGAACACTGAAGCTTTCTTT. Translated, it gives CASSWDRENTEAFF.

The chain joins TRBV4-3 to TRBJ2-1; a possible D gene is TRBD2 (6 bases). Trimming removed 0 bases at V and 9 bases at J, with 9 bases between. There are 13 residues in the CDR3. Germline assignment: CDR1 LGHNA and CDR2 YSLEER. The CDR3 is CASSQDRESEQFF. CDR3 bases: TGCGCCAGCAGCCAAGATCGGGAGTCTGAGCAGTTCTTC.

This clone was picked up a small number of times. The V gene is TRBV5-3, the J gene TRBJ1-1; tentatively, D is TRBD1 (6 bases). TRBV5-3 has ORF status, its function being uncertain. This CDR3 is built from 11 residues. The CDR3 sequence: CPYTGSTEAFF. The CDR3 DNA is TGTCCTTATACAGGGAGCACTGAAGCTTTCTTT.

J is TRBJ2-3 and V is TRBV19; D is uncertain. CDR3 size: 13 residues. Germline-derived CDR1 and CDR2 are LNHDA and SQIVND (reference sequence). The germline V and J ends were trimmed by 2 bases and 5 bases, with 8 bases remaining between them. The CDR3 DNA follows: TGTGCCAGTAGTATAAATGGTCGAGATACGCAGTATTTT. This translates into CASSINGRDTQYF.

The chain employs TRBV6-5 and TRBJ2-2; D may correspond to TRBD1 or TRBD2 (5 bases each). The germline CDR1 and CDR2 sequences are MNHEY and SVGAGI. The ends were cut back, 7 bases at V and 6 bases at J, with 12 bases in the middle. The length of the CDR3 is 13 residues. This chain's CDR3 is CASNNLGAGELFF. DNA of the CDR3: TGTGCCAGCAACAACCTGGGGGCCGGGGAGCTGTTTTTT.

This chain connects TRBV12-3 or TRBV12-4 to TRBJ2-7; D gene unclear. The ends were cut back, 3 bases at V and 4 bases at J, with 10 bases in the middle. The CDR3 length is 13 residues. The chain's CDR3 is CASSFHGSYEQYF. For the CDR3, the DNA is TGTGCCAGCAGTTTTCATGGATCATACGAGCAGTACTTC.

This chain links TRBV18 with TRBJ1-1, with TRBD1 as a possible D gene (5 bases). CDR3 length: 16 residues. The V end lost 6 bases, the J end lost 4 bases, and 21 bases lay between the germline ends. Germline V gene lookup returns CDR1 KGHSH and CDR2 LQKENI. CDR3 DNA sequence: TGTGCCAGCTCTCCGTCCGAGAGGGGCTTGGGCACTGAAGCTTTCTTT. Protein sequence: CASSPSERGLGTEAFF.

The rearrangement uses TRBV12-3 or TRBV12-4 and TRBJ2-7, with 9 bases matching TRBD2. This CDR3 comprises 13 residues. Trimming removed 8 bases from V and 5 bases from J; junction bases left unmatched: 7. The CDR3 DNA reads TGTGCCAGCGGGGCGGGGGGGCTGGACGAGCAGTACTTC. Its protein product is CASGAGGLDEQYF.

This clone has just a few counts. V usage is TRBV25-1 and J usage is TRBJ2-2; 9 bases agree with TRBD2. Unmatched junction bases numbered 5, after V lost 3 bases and J lost 6 bases. Germline V gene lookup returns CDR1 MGHDK and CDR2 SYGVNS. The CDR3 runs to 15 residues. The CDR3 DNA follows: TGTGCCAGCAGTGAGGCTAGCGGGATACCCGGGGAGCTGTTTTTT. Its protein is CASSEASGIPGELFF.

V gene TRBV18 combines with J gene TRBJ2-7; D may be TRBD1 (6 bases). The germline V gene has CDR1 KGHSH and CDR2 LQKENI. This CDR3 contains 14 residues. V lost 3 bases and J lost 3, with 12 bases in between. The CDR3 sequence is CASSPLTGNYEQYF. The CDR3 DNA is TGTGCCAGCTCACCTTTGACAGGAAACTACGAGCAGTACTTC.

This clone has only a few counts. CDR3 sequence reads: CASKQGAESPLHF. Here the CDR3 DNA reads TGTGCCAGTAAGCAGGGGGCAGAGTCACCCCTCCACTTT. The chain uses TRBV19 and TRBJ1-6; 8 nucleotides match TRBD1. The trim removed 7 bases at V and 10 bases at J, leaving 6 bases unmatched. In germline, CDR1 is LNHDA, CDR2 SQIVND (reference sequence). The CDR3 length is 13 residues.

The chain links TRBV7-9 to TRBJ1-2; D possibly corresponds to TRBD1 (5 bases). Germline CDR1 SEHNR, CDR2 FQNEAQ (reference sequence). V lost 1 base to trimming and J lost 8 bases, with 8 bases between them. The CDR3 covers 12 residues. CDR3 coding DNA: TGTGCCAGCAGCTTAGATCAGGGAGGCTACACCTTC. Translated: CASSLDQGGYTF.

The V gene is TRBV19, the J gene TRBJ1-2; unclear D gene. The CDR3 has 13 residues. Trimming pared 6 bases from V and 4 bases from J, leaving 12 bases between. Germline V gene lookup returns CDR1 LNHDA and CDR2 SQIVND (reference sequence). The CDR3 nucleotides read TGTGCCAGTAGGGCGAACGGCCCCTATGGCTACACCTTC. Translating gives CASRANGPYGYTF.

The genes are TRBV5-8 and TRBJ1-5; D is unclear. This CDR3 is built from 14 residues. The V and J ends lost 5 bases and 1 base respectively, with 10 bases between them. CDR1 SGHTS and CDR2 YDEGEE come from the germline V gene. CDR3 loop: CASSFGRSNQPQHF. CDR3 bases: TGTGCCAGCAGTTTTGGACGGAGCAATCAGCCCCAGCATTTT.

The chain uses TRBV19 and TRBJ1-5; D unclear. Germline loops: CDR1 LNHDA, CDR2 SQIVND (reference sequence). V was shortened by 5 bases and J by 5 bases, with 10 bases between the two germline ends. There are 13 residues in the CDR3. The CDR3: CASSQANYQPQHF. The CDR3 DNA is TGTGCCAGTAGTCAGGCGAACTATCAGCCCCAGCATTTT.

The chain employs TRBV27 and TRBJ2-3; D gene ambiguous. This CDR3 has 15 amino acids. Trimming took 0 bases from V and 2 from J, leaving 9 bases between them. From germline, CDR1 is MNHEY and CDR2 SMNVEV (reference sequence). CDR3 bases: TGTGCCAGCAGTTTATCGTACAGTTCCACAGATACGCAGTATTTT. Amino acids: CASSLSYSSTDTQYF.